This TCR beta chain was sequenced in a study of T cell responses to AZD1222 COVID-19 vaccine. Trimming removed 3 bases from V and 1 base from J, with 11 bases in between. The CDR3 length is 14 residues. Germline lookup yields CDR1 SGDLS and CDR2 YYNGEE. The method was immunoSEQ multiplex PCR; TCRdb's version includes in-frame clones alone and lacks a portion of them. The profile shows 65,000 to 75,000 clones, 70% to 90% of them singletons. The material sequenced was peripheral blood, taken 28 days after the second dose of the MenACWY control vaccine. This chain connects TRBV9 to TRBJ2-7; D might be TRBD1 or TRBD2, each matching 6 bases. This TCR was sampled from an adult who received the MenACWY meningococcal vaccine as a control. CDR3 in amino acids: CASSEQGGSYEQYF. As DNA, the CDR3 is TGTGCCAGCAGCGAACAGGGAGGTTCCTACGAGCAGTACTTC.